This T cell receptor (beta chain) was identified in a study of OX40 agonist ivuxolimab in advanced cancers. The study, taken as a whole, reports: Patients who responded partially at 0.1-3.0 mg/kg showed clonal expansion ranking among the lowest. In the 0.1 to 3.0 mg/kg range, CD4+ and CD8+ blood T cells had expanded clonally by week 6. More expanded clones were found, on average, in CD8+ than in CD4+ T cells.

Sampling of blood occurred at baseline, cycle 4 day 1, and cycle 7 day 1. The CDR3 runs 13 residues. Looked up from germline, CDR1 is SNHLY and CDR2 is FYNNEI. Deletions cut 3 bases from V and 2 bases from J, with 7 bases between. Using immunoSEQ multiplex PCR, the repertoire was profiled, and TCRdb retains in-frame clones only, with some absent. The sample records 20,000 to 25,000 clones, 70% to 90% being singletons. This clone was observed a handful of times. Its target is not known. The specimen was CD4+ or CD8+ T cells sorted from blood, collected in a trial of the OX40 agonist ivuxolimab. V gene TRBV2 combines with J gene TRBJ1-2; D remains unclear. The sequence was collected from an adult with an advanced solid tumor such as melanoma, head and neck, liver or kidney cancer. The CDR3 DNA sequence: TGTGCCAGCAGTGACGAGGGCAACTATGGCTACACCTTC. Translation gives CASSDEGNYGYTF.